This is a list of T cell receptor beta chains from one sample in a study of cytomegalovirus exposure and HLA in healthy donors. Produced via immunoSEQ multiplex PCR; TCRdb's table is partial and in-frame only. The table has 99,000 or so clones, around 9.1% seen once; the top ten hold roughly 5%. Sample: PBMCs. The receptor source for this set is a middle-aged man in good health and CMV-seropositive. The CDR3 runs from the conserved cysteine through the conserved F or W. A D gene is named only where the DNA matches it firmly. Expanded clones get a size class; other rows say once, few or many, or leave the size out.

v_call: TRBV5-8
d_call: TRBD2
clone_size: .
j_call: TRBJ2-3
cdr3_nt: TGTGCCAGCAGCTTTTCAGCCTCTAGCGGGAGCGATACGCAGTATTTT
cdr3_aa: CASSFSASSGSDTQYF

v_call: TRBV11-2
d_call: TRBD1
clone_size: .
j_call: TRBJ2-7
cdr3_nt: TGTGCCAGCAGCTTCCGACGACAGGGTCCCGAGCAGTACTTC
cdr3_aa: CASSFRRQGPEQYF

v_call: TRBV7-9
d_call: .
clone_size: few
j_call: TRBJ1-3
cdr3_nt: TGTGCCAGCAGCCCTCTTCTTACTGGAAACACCATATATTTT
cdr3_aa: CASSPLLTGNTIYF

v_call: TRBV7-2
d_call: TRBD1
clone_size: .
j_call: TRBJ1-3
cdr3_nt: TGTGCCAGCAGCCCGACAGGGGGCTGGTTCCCTTCTGGAAACACCATATATTTT
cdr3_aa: CASSPTGGWFPSGNTIYF

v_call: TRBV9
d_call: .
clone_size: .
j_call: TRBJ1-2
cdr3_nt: TGTGCCAGCAGCGCGACATTATCTGGCTACACCTTC
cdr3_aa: CASSATLSGYTF

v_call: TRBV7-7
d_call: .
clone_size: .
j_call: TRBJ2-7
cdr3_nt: TGTGCTAGCAGTCAATCACGGGAGTGGCAGTACTTC
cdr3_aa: CASSQSREWQYF

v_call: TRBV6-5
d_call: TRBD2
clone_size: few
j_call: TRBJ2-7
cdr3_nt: TGTGCCAGCAGTTATGCGGGAGGGCTTCCCGAGCAGTACTTC
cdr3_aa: CASSYAGGLPEQYF

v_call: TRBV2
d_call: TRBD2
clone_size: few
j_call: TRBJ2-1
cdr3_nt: TGTGCCAGGAGAGGGACTAGCGTATTCAGTGAGCAGTTCTTC
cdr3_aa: CARRGTSVFSEQFF

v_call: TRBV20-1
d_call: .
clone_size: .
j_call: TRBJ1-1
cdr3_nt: TGCAGTGAAGAGGGGAACACTGAAGCTTTCTTT
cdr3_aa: CSEEGNTEAFF

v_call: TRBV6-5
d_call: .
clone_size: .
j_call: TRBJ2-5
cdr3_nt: TGTGCCAGCAGGCAGGACAGAATCCAAGAGACCCAGTACTTC
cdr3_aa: CASRQDRIQETQYF

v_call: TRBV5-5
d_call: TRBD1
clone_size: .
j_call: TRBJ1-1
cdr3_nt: TGTGCCAGCAGCTGGACAGGGGGCGGGACTGAAGCTTTCTTT
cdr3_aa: CASSWTGGGTEAFF

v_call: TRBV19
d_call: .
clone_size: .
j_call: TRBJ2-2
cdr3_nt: TGTGACATGGGGGGTTCCGGGGAGCTGTTTTTT
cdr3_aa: CDMGGSGELFF

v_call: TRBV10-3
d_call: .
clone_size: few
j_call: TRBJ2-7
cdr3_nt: TGTGCCATCAGTGAGCGAGTGACAGTTTCCTACGAGCAGTACTTC
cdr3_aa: CAISERVTVSYEQYF

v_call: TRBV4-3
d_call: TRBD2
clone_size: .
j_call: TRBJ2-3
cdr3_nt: TGCGCCAGCAGCCAAGATCGGCCTAGCGGGATTACAGATACGCAGTATTTT
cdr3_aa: CASSQDRPSGITDTQYF

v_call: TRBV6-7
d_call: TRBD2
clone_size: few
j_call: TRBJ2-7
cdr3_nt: TGTGCCAGCAGTTACGTGGGGAGGGGACCGTCCTACGAGCAGTACTTC
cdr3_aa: CASSYVGRGPSYEQYF

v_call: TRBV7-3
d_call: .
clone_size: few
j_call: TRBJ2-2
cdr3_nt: TGTGCCAGCAGCCCACAGGGCACCGGGGAGCTGTTTTTT
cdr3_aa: CASSPQGTGELFF

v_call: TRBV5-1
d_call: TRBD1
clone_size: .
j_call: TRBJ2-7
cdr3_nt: TGCGCCAGCAGCTTTGACAGGGGCTCCTACGAGCAGTACTTC
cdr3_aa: CASSFDRGSYEQYF

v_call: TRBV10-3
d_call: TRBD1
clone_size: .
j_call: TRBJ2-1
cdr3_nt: TGTGCCATCAGTGAGACAGGGGCTGACAATGAGCAGTTCTTC
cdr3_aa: CAISETGADNEQFF

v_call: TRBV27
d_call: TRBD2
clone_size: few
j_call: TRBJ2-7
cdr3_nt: TGTGCCAGCAGCACAAGCGGGAGGGCAGCCTACGAGCAGTACTTC
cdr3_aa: CASSTSGRAAYEQYF

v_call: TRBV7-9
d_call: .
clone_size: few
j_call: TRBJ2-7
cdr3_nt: TGTGCCAGCAGCTTAGCGACAGGGACTCTTTCCTACGAGCAGTACTTC
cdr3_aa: CASSLATGTLSYEQYF

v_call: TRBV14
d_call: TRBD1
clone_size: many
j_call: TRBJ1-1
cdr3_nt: TGTGCCAGCAGCCCGTCGGACAGGAGTATTAACACTGAAGCTTTCTTT
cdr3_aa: CASSPSDRSINTEAFF

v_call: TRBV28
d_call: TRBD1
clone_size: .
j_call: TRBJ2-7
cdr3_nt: TGTGCCAGCAGTAGGACAGGGAGGTACGAGCAGTACTTC
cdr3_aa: CASSRTGRYEQYF

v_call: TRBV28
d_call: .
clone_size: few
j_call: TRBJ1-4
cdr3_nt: TGTGCCAGCAGTCAAACGAGGTCTAAGGGGGAAAAACTGTTTTTT
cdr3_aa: CASSQTRSKGEKLFF

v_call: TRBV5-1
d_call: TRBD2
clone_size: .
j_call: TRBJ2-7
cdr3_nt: TGCGCCAGCAGCGCGGGACTAGCCGTCGACGAGCAGTACTTC
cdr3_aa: CASSAGLAVDEQYF

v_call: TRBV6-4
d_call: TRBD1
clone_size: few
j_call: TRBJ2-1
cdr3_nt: TGTGCCAGCAGTCCTGACCGGGACAGGGGCTTTACTGAGCAGTTCTTC
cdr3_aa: CASSPDRDRGFTEQFF

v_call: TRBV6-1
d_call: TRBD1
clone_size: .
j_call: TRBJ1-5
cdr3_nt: TGTGCCAGCAGTGTAGGCACCACAGGGGTGGGCAATCAGCCCCAGCATTTT
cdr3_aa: CASSVGTTGVGNQPQHF

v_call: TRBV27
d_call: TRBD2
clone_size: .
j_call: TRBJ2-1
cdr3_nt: TGTGCCAGCAGCTATGCTCTAGCGGACTCCTACAATGAGCAGTTCTTC
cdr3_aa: CASSYALADSYNEQFF

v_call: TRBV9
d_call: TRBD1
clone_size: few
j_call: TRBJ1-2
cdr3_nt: TGTGCCAGCAGCGTAGCCCCGACAGGGACTAACTATGGCTACACCTTC
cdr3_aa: CASSVAPTGTNYGYTF

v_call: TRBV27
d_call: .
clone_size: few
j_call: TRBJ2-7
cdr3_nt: TGTGCCAGCAGTCCCCGGTGGGGCATGTTCGAGCAGTACTTC
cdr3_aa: CASSPRWGMFEQYF

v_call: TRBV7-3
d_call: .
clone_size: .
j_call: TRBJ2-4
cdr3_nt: TGTGCCAGCTTCCGCGGGCGGGGGCGCGCCAAAAACATTCAGTACTTC
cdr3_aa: CASFRGRGRAKNIQYF

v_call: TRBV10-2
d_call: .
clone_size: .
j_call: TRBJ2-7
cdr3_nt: TGCGCCAGCAGTGAACAGGGTCCCGAGCAGTACTTC
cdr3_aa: CASSEQGPEQYF

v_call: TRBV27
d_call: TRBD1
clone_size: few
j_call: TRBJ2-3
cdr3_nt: TGTGCCAGCAGTTTGAGAAAGGGGACAGACACAGATACGCAGTATTTT
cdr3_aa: CASSLRKGTDTDTQYF

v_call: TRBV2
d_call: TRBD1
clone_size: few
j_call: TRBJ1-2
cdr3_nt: TGTGCCAGCAGCCAAAATGTGCCGGGACAGGGAGAAATTGGCTACACCTTC
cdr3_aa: CASSQNVPGQGEIGYTF

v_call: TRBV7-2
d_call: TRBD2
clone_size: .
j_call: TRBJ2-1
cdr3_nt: TGTGCCAGCAGCTTACCGGGACTAGCGGGCTACAATGAGCAGTTCTTC
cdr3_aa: CASSLPGLAGYNEQFF

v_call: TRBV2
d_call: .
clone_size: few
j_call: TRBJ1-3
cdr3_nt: TGTGCCAGCAGCTTACGGAAAGGGGACACCATATATTTT
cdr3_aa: CASSLRKGDTIYF

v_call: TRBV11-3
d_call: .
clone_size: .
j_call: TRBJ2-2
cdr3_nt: TGTGCCAGCAGCTCCTTACTAGAATATCGAGGGGAGCTGTTTTTT
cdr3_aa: CASSSLLEYRGELFF

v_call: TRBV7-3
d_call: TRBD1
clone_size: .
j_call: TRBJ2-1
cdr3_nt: TGTGCCAGCAGCCCGGGACAGGGGTGGTCCTACAATGAGCAGTTCTTC
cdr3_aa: CASSPGQGWSYNEQFF

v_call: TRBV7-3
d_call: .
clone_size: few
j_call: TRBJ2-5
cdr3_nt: TGTGCCAGCAGCTTAATGGCGGGAAGGGCGGAGACCCAGTACTTC
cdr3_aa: CASSLMAGRAETQYF

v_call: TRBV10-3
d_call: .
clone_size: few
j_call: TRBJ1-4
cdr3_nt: TGTGCCATCAGTGAGGGGAGTACAACTAATGAAAAACTGTTTTTT
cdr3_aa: CAISEGSTTNEKLFF

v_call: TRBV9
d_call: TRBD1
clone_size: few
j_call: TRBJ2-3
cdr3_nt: TGTGCCAGCAGCCCGAGACAGGGTATAGCAGATACGCAGTATTTT
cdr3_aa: CASSPRQGIADTQYF

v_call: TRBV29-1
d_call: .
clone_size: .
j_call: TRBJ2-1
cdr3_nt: TGCAGCGTGAAAAACAGGGACTCCTACAATGAGCAGTTCTTC
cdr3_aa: CSVKNRDSYNEQFF

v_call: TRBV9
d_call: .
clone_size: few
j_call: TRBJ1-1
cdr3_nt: TGTGCCAGCAGCGCCCGAGGACAAAGAAGCACTGAAGCTTTCTTT
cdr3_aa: CASSARGQRSTEAFF

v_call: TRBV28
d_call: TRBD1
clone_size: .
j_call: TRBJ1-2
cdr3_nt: TGTGCCAGCAGTGTCCCGGGACAGGGAGTAGGTGGCTACACCTTC
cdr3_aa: CASSVPGQGVGGYTF

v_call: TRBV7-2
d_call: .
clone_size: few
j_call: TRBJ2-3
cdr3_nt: TGTGCCAGCAGCTTCTCGCAGAGCACAGATACGCAGTATTTT
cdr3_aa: CASSFSQSTDTQYF

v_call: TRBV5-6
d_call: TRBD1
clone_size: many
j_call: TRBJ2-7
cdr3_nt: TGTGCCAGCAATTACGCGGGACAGGGATCCTACGAGCAGTACTTC
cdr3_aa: CASNYAGQGSYEQYF

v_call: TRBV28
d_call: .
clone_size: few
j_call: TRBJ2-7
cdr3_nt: TGTGCCAGCAGTTTAGGGCCTTTGGTATCCTCATACGAGCAGTACTTC
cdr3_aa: CASSLGPLVSSYEQYF

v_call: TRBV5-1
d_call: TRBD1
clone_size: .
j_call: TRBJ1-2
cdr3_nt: TGCGCCAGCAGCCCAGGACAGGGGGCCAACTATGGCTACACCTTC
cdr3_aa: CASSPGQGANYGYTF

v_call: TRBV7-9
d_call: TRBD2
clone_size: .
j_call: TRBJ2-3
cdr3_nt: TGTGCCAGCAGCTTAAGTTCCGAGCGGGAGGTACCGGATACGCAGTATTTT
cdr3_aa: CASSLSSEREVPDTQYF

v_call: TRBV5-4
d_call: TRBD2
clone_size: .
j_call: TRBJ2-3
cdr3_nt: TGTGCCAGCAGCAGGACTAGCGGGAGAGTTGCAGATACGCAGTATTTT
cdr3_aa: CASSRTSGRVADTQYF

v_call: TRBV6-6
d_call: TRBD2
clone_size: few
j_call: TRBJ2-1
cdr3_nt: TGTGCCAGCGCCCTCGGGGGGTACAATGAGCAGTTCTTC
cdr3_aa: CASALGGYNEQFF

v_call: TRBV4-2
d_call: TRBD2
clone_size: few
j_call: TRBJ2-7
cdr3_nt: TGTGCCAGCAGCCAAGCCGGCCTAGCGGGAGGATCCTCCTACGAGCAGTACTTC
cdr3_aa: CASSQAGLAGGSSYEQYF

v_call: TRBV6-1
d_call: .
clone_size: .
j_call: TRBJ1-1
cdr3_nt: TGTGCCGCTCAGGAGGGATTGAACACTGAAGCTTTCTTT
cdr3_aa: CAAQEGLNTEAFF